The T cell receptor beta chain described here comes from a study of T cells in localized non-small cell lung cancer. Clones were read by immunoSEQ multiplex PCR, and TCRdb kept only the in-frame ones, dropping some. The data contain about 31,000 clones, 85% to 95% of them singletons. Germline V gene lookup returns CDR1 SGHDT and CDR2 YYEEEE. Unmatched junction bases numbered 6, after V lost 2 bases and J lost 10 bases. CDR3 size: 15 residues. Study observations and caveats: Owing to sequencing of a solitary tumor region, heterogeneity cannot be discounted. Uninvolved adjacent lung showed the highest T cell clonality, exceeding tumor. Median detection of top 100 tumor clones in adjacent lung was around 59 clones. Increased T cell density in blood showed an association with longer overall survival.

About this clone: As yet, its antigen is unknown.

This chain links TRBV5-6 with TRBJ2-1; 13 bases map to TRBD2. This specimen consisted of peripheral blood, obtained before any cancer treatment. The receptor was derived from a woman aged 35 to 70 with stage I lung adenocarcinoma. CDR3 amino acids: CASSFGTSGKWEQFF. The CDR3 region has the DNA TGTGCCAGCAGCTTCGGGACTAGCGGGAAGTGGGAGCAGTTCTTC.